A selection of T cell receptor beta chains follows, all from one sample in a study of blood T cell repertoires in COVID-19. TCRdb's table, derived via immunoSEQ multiplex PCR, lists solely in-frame clones and lacks some. The data show roughly 170,000 clones, around 80% seen once. The sequenced material came from PBMCs or T cells enriched from blood (not recorded which). The receptors shown here come from a man between 45 and 60 years old who had recovered from COVID-19. Both conserved end residues are part of each CDR3. Fields, in order: J gene, V gene, CDR3 protein.

J gene: TRBJ2-3; V gene: TRBV12-3/TRBV12-4; CDR3 protein: CASSPSGDTQYF
J gene: TRBJ1-3; V gene: TRBV7-9; CDR3 protein: CASSLPGERNTIYF
J gene: TRBJ2-7; V gene: TRBV18; CDR3 protein: CASSPNTGLGYEQYF
J gene: TRBJ2-3; V gene: TRBV7-6; CDR3 protein: CASSDRMADTQYF
J gene: TRBJ2-1; V gene: TRBV5-5; CDR3 protein: CASRPIGGALHEQFF
J gene: TRBJ1-5; V gene: TRBV6-1; CDR3 protein: CASSDVSARDQPQHF
J gene: TRBJ2-5; V gene: TRBV1; CDR3 protein: CTSSQDLSRRPDQETQYF
J gene: TRBJ1-4; V gene: TRBV7-9; CDR3 protein: CASSSGEQKLFF
J gene: TRBJ2-5; V gene: TRBV7-9; CDR3 protein: CASSTWDSQETQYF
J gene: TRBJ2-5; V gene: TRBV4-2; CDR3 protein: CASSHQLGQEPQETQYF
J gene: TRBJ2-5; V gene: TRBV4-1; CDR3 protein: CASRSQARETQYF
J gene: TRBJ1-1; V gene: TRBV13; CDR3 protein: CASSSPLQANTEAFF
J gene: TRBJ1-1; V gene: TRBV7-3; CDR3 protein: CASSPSSNTEAFF
J gene: TRBJ2-7; V gene: TRBV9; CDR3 protein: CASSAPYEQYF
J gene: TRBJ2-1; V gene: TRBV19; CDR3 protein: CASSAGTGMEQFF
J gene: TRBJ2-2; V gene: TRBV2; CDR3 protein: CASRVAGVNTGELFF
J gene: TRBJ2-2; V gene: TRBV5-4; CDR3 protein: CASTRGLAGGTGELFF
J gene: TRBJ2-2; V gene: TRBV27; CDR3 protein: CASSDRLAMNTGELFF
J gene: TRBJ2-2; V gene: TRBV12-3/TRBV12-4; CDR3 protein: CASSRNTGELFF
J gene: TRBJ2-5; V gene: TRBV4-2; CDR3 protein: CASSQDHAQETQYF
J gene: TRBJ1-2; V gene: TRBV11-2; CDR3 protein: CASSSGVTLGYTF
J gene: TRBJ1-2; V gene: TRBV6-5; CDR3 protein: CASRGTGGPGYTF
J gene: TRBJ2-3; V gene: TRBV6-2/TRBV6-3; CDR3 protein: CASSYSLAGTDTQYF
J gene: TRBJ1-1; V gene: TRBV11-2; CDR3 protein: CASSLDPTTLRGNTEAFF
J gene: TRBJ2-5; V gene: TRBV7-2; CDR3 protein: CASSFSSGGGAQYF
J gene: TRBJ1-2; V gene: TRBV11-2; CDR3 protein: CASSLTPTGYTF
J gene: TRBJ2-4; V gene: TRBV7-2; CDR3 protein: CASSRGLAGLAGNIQYF
J gene: TRBJ1-1; V gene: TRBV7-3; CDR3 protein: CASSLNRDTEAFF